This T cell receptor beta chain was sequenced during a study of beta chain features in type 1 diabetes (dated by TCRdb to the late 2010s). Study-level background: Mean age, gender distribution, total cell number and subset yield did not differ between patients and healthy donors. A total of roughly 110 million sorted cells were examined across all samples, and the number of cells per subset was strongly correlated with RNA yield. The study compared the TCRB repertoires of sorted circulating CD4+ T cell subsets in recently diagnosed type 1 diabetes patients with those in matched healthy donors. Naive and central memory subsets were obtained from all 30 or so donors, but regulatory and stem cell-like memory subsets were isolated from only 8 patients and roughly eight healthy donors.

The full study reports these points: Shorter templates might be favored by PCR, yet because patient and control samples were amplified and corrected together, any such skew would affect both groups equally. A moderate but significant shortening of TCRB CDR3 length was observed in type 1 diabetes patients in all four CD4+ subsets. Because cDNA rather than genomic DNA was sequenced, highly expressing activated cells could have been over-represented, although no difference in activation and CD3 levels was found between groups. Only small numbers of individuals were included in the HLA sub-analyses, which left unresolved whether HLA type had any influence on TCRB rearrangement. Patients with type 1 diabetes made fewer insertions and deleted more nucleotides at VDJ recombination sites, implying thymic rearrangement abnormalities. The naive, central memory and regulatory TCRB repertoires appeared to resemble one another more closely among patients than among healthy donors.

A single peripheral blood draw of around 100 mL on average was collected from each donor into heparinised tubes. Naive, central memory, regulatory and stem cell-like memory CD4+ T cells were sorted on a BD FACSAria II using a panel including CD45RO, CCR7, CD25, CD127, CD95 and CD27. All sorted populations exceeded 95% purity. PBMCs were isolated right away by Lymphoprep density gradient centrifugation and were stained directly, without culture. To minimize batch effects, samples were stained and sorted in pairs, one healthy donor with one patient per experiment. From the cysteine up to the phenylalanine, the CDR3 has a length of 16 residues. The read is trimmed to its CDR3 DNA, 48 bases read in frame from base 1. The junction carries 19 bases between V and J, which are trimmed by 6 bases and 0 bases respectively. The germline V gene sets CDR1 to SGHRS and CDR2 to YFSETQ. The entire isolated RNA was reverse transcribed using the High Capacity cDNA Reverse Transcription Kit, and thus expressed TCRB transcripts were sequenced. Deep immunoSEQ sequencing was performed on naive, central memory and regulatory T cell samples, with an average of roughly 3.3 million total reads per sample. Sorted cells were lysed in RLT buffer, and RNA was extracted using DNase-treated RNeasy Micro or Mini kits according to cell number. To prevent cross-contamination, each cell subset was processed individually, whereas patient and healthy donor samples were processed jointly. TCRB sequences were amplified from cDNA with the immunoSEQ multiplex PCR, producing 87-bp fragments spanning the CDR3 region. Sequencing of the amplicons was performed on the Illumina HiSeq platform. As for how the authors treated the data: PCR bias was computationally corrected using synthetic template baselines, reads within Hamming distance 2 were collapsed, and singletons that could not be merged were discarded. Reads were aligned to IMGT to assign V, D and J genes, CDR3 length, and insertions or deletions at six rearrangement sites. Clonotype counts were normalized to sorted cell number within each subset before computing true diversity and Gini coefficients with the tcR R package. Repertoire sharing was quantified using the overlap coefficient calculated on TCRB nucleotide sequences. Out-of-frame TCRB sequences from naive cells were analyzed to stand in for the pre-selection repertoire. The clones in this table, taken by TCRdb from immuneACCESS, are in-frame only. Not every clone is retained; where verified, under half of the shortfall comes from an unresolved V gene, and the cause of the rest is unknown. The V and J calls and clone size come from that table; D and trimming were worked out from the DNA. The sample contains approximately 200,000 clones, 9.6% of them found a single time. The top ten hold approximately 0.03% of the sample.

This clone has just a few counts. The clone's antigen remains unknown. No base-level quality is on record; no much larger clone is a single base apart. Recombination connected TRBV5-1 to TRBJ2-7, and the D gene may be TRBD1, 5 bases matching. This clonotype was sampled from a woman aged 18 to 35 in good health. Sequences were obtained from naive CD4+ T cells from blood. The cell subset or site label corresponds to: true naive CD4+ T cells. Here the CDR3 is given as CASTFGAGMSSYEQYF. The base sequence is TGCGCCAGCACCTTTGGGGCAGGGATGAGCTCCTACGAGCAGTACTTC.